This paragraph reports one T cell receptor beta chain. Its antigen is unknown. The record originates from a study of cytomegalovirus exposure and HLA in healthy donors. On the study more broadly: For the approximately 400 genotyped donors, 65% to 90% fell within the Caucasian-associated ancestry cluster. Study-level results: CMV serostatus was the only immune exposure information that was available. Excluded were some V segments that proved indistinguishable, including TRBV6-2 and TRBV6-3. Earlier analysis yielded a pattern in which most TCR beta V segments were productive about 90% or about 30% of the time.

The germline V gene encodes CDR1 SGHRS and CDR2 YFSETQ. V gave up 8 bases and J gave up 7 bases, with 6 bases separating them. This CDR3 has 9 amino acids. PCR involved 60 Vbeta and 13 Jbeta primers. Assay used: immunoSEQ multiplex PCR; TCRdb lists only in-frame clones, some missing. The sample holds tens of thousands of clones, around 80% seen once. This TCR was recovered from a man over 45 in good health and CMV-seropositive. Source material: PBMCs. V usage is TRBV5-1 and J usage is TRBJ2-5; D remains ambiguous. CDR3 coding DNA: TGCGCCAGAAACGGGACCCAGTACTTC. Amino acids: CARNGTQYF.